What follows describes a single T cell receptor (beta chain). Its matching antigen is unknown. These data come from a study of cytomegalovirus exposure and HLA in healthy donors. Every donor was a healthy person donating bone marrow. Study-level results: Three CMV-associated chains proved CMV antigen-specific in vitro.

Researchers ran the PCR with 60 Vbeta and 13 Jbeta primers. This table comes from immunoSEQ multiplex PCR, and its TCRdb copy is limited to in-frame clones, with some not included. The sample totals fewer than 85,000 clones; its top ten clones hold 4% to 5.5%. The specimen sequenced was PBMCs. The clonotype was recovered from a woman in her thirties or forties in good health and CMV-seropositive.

CDR3 residues: CASSPIREGEQYF. For the CDR3, the DNA is TGTGCCAGCAGCCCCATACGGGAAGGCGAGCAGTACTTC. The chain has TRBV6-5 and TRBJ2-7, with D perhaps TRBD2 (5 bases). Germline V gene data show CDR1 as MNHEY and CDR2 as SVGAGI. Trimming removed 6 bases from V and 6 bases from J, with 15 bases in between. CDR3 length: 13 residues.